The rows below give T cell receptor beta chains drawn from one sample of a study of cytomegalovirus exposure and HLA in healthy donors. Data came from immunoSEQ multiplex PCR; TCRdb stores just in-frame clones and leaves some out. The sample consists of about 190,000 clones, around three quarters of them appearing once. The sequenced sample was PBMCs. The receptors originated from a boy aged 5-17 years in good health and CMV-seronegative. Each CDR3 is given with its conserved first and last residue. Clone sizes are given selectively: once, few, many, or a class where the clone is expanded.

v_gene,j_gene,abundance,CDR3aa
TRBV2,TRBJ2-1,few,CASMLELHEQFF
TRBV7-3,TRBJ2-3,NA,CASSKREGIDTQYF
TRBV6-1,TRBJ2-1,once,CASSEYRGFDNEQFF
TRBV4-3,TRBJ2-3,NA,CASSQVAGVSDTQYF
TRBV19,TRBJ1-1,many,CASSIFAEAFF
TRBV29-1,TRBJ1-3,once,CSVPGQGLSGNTIYF
TRBV6-6,TRBJ2-7,NA,CASSSWGTRFSYEQYF
TRBV7-9,TRBJ1-1,NA,CASSPQGLNTEAFF
TRBV15,TRBJ2-1,NA,CATSRDPAYNEQFF
TRBV7-3,TRBJ1-1,NA,CASSVLPGQGTEAFF
TRBV7-9,TRBJ2-1,NA,CASSLQIGTASSSYNEQFF